Presented here are 18 T cell receptor beta chains from one specimen sequenced in a study of cytomegalovirus exposure and HLA in healthy donors. Assay: immunoSEQ multiplex PCR; the TCRdb copy retains only in-frame clones and omits some. This table has over 150,000 clones, under 95% appearing once. Sequencing used PBMCs. The source is a woman younger than 35 in good health and CMV-seropositive.

This clone was observed a handful of times. This chain links TRBV6-5 with TRBJ2-7; a possible D gene is TRBD2 (6 bases). The V end lost 5 bases, the J end lost 2 bases, and 10 bases lay between the germline ends. The CDR3 loop spans 13 amino acids. Germline V lookup: CDR1 MNHEY, CDR2 SVGAGI. The CDR3 protein is CASSASETYEQYF. CDR3 in DNA: TGTGCCAGCAGTGCTAGCGAAACCTACGAGCAGTACTTC.

The J gene is TRBJ1-5, the V gene TRBV7-8; D call uncertain. V lost 1 base and J lost 5, with 18 bases in between. The CDR3 extends over 17 amino acids. CDR1 SGHVS and CDR2 FQNEAQ come from the germline V gene. CDR3 DNA sequence: TGTGCCAGCAGCTTAGACGGTTGGGCAGTTAGGTATCAGCCCCAGCATTTT. Translated: CASSLDGWAVRYQPQHF.

J is TRBJ1-2 and V is TRBV5-4; the match to TRBD1 covers 8 bases. This CDR3 is 16 amino acids long. V shed 4 bases, J shed 1 base, and the junction held 9 bases outside the gene matches. Germline loops: CDR1 SGHNT, CDR2 YYREEE (reference sequence). CDR3 coding DNA: TGTGCCAGCAGCCCCCGGGACAGGAATCGTAACTATGGCTACACCTTC. This translates into CASSPRDRNRNYGYTF.

V is TRBV2 and J is TRBJ2-5, with 9 nucleotides matching TRBD2. Germline CDR1 SNHLY, CDR2 FYNNEI. This CDR3 is 16 amino acids long. Trimming took 2 bases from V and 2 from J; bases not matched to a gene: 6. CDR3 in DNA: TGTGCCAGCAGTGAAAGGCGGGGGGGACCACAAGAGACCCAGTACTTC. It yields the protein CASSERRGGPQETQYF.

V and J are TRBV30 and TRBJ1-5; 9 bases are shared with TRBD1. Germline lookup yields CDR1 GTSNPN and CDR2 SVGIG (reference sequence). V trimming: 5 bases; J trimming: 4 bases; junction bases outside the gene matches: 6. This CDR3 spans 14 amino acids. CDR3 in DNA: TGTGCCTGGGCCGGGACAGGGAGGAATCAGCCCCAGCATTTT. Residues: CAWAGTGRNQPQHF.

The chain is built from TRBV7-2 and TRBJ1-5, with 7 bases identical to TRBD1. Unmatched junction bases numbered 11, after V lost 5 bases and J lost 10 bases. This CDR3 comprises 14 residues. Germline values: CDR1 SGHTA, CDR2 FQGNSA. The DNA of the CDR3 is TGTGCCAGCAGCACTACAGGGGCCCCGGGCCCCCAGCATTTT. Amino acid sequence: CASSTTGAPGPQHF.

V is TRBV6-5 and J is TRBJ1-2, with D possibly matching TRBD1 (5 bases). The CDR3 totals 13 residues. Germline V lookup: CDR1 MNHEY, CDR2 SVGAGI. The V gene lost 6 bases and the J gene lost 2 bases, with 10 bases spanning the gap. In DNA form, the CDR3 reads TGTGCCAGCAGCGTGACAGAGAACTATGGCTACACCTTC. This codes for CASSVTENYGYTF.

The rearrangement uses TRBV29-1 and TRBJ2-4; D not certain. V gave up 4 bases and J gave up 7 bases, with 14 bases separating them. The germline V gene has CDR1 SQVTM and CDR2 ANQGSEA. The CDR3 has 13 residues. CDR3 in amino acids: CSVGDRTANIQYF. CDR3 DNA: TGCAGCGTTGGTGATCGTACAGCTAACATTCAGTACTTC.

The chain couples TRBV21-1 to TRBJ1-1. TRBV21-1 counts as a pseudogene. The length of the CDR3 is 17 residues. DNA of the CDR3: TGTGCCAGCAGCAAATCCCTGGCACCCGGCGGGTACACTGAAGCTTTCTTT. It yields the protein CASSKSLAPGGYTEAFF.

This chain joins TRBV5-6 and TRBJ1-1, with D maybe TRBD1 (5 bases). The CDR3 has 12 residues. Trimming removed 2 bases from V and 8 bases from J, with 10 bases in between. Per the germline V gene, CDR1 is SGHDT and CDR2 is YYEEEE. The CDR3 coding sequence is TGTGCCAGCAGCTTTAGGAGGGACGAAGCTTTCTTT. Its translation is CASSFRRDEAFF.

The gene calls are TRBV7-9 and TRBJ2-7; 9 positions agree with TRBD2. Germline values: CDR1 SEHNR, CDR2 FQNEAQ (reference sequence). The CDR3 totals 18 residues. Trimming cost V 5 bases and J 2 bases; bases outside gene matches: 16. The CDR3 reads CASSPTGGGALSTYEQYF. CDR3 nucleotide sequence: TGTGCCAGCAGCCCCACGGGCGGGGGGGCATTAAGTACCTACGAGCAGTACTTC.

The chain combines TRBV28 with TRBJ2-2, with no clear D. With 3 bases removed from V and 6 bases from J, the gap between germline ends came to 17 bases. Germline CDR1 is MDHEN and CDR2 is SYDVKM. The CDR3 is made up of 16 amino acids. The CDR3 DNA is TGTGCCAGCAGTTTGAGACTTAGATATGAGTCCGGGGAGCTGTTTTTT. This translates into CASSLRLRYESGELFF.

The V gene is TRBV27, the J gene TRBJ1-5; D is uncertain. Trimming cost V 5 bases and J 3 bases, with 14 bases left between them. Germline CDR1 is MNHEY and CDR2 is SMNVEV (reference sequence). This CDR3 comprises 15 residues. For the CDR3, the DNA is TGTGCCAGCAGTCTCGTCAGAGACAACAATCAGCCCCAGCATTTT. Amino acids: CASSLVRDNNQPQHF.

This chain uses TRBV28 with TRBJ2-7, with TRBD1 matching over 10 bases. The CDR3 runs 16 residues. J gave up 4 bases and V 6 bases, and 12 bases lay outside the gene matches. Per germline, CDR1 MDHEN and CDR2 SYDVKM. CDR3 in DNA: TGTGCCAGCAGGCCTACCGGGACAGGGGAAAAGTACGAGCAGTACTTC. This codes for CASRPTGTGEKYEQYF.

The V call is TRBV30, the J call TRBJ1-5; 7 nucleotides agree with TRBD1. Trimming cost V 2 bases and J 4 bases; bases outside gene matches: 2. Germline V gene lookup returns CDR1 GTSNPN and CDR2 SVGIG (reference sequence). The CDR3 consists of 13 residues. The CDR3 DNA is TGTGCCTGGAGTTTACAGGGGAATCAGCCCCAGCATTTT. It is translated as CAWSLQGNQPQHF.

The chain joins TRBV20-1 to TRBJ2-5, with D maybe TRBD1 (5 bases). V lost 5 bases and J lost 13, with 17 bases in between. The CDR3 totals 11 residues. The V gene's germline CDR1 is DFQATT and CDR2 SNEGSKA (reference sequence). CDR3 loop: CSAESEGVTYF. The CDR3, as DNA: TGCAGTGCTGAGAGCGAAGGGGTTACGTACTTC.

The chain has TRBV6-1 and TRBJ1-3; D is uncertain. V was trimmed by 11 bases and J by 0 bases, leaving 11 bases between them. CDR3 length: 13 residues. CDR1 is MNHNS, CDR2 SASEGT, per germline. The CDR3 nucleotides are TGTGCCGCCAAAATAGCCTCTGGAAACACCATATATTTT. Amino acid sequence: CAAKIASGNTIYF.

The chain uses TRBV11-3 and TRBJ2-3; D gene unclear. Germline V gene sequence: CDR1 SGHNT, CDR2 YENEEA. CDR3 length: 14 residues. Trimming took 5 bases from V and 0 from J, leaving 9 bases between them. CDR3 loop: CASSPHPSTDTQYF. The CDR3 DNA is TGTGCCAGCAGCCCCCATCCCAGCACAGATACGCAGTATTTT.